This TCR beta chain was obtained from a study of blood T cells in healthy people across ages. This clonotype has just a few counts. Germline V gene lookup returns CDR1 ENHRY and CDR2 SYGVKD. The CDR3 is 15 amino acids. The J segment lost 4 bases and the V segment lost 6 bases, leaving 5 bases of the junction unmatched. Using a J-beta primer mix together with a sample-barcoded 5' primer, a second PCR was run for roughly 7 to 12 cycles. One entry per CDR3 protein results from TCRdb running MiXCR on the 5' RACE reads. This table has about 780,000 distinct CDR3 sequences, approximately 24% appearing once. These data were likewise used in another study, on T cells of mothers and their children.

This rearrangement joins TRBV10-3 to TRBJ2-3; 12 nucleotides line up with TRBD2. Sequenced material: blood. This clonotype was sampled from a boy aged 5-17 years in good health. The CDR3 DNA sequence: TGTGCCATCAGCGCTAGCGGGGGGGTACCAGATACGCAGTATTTT. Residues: CAISASGGVPDTQYF.